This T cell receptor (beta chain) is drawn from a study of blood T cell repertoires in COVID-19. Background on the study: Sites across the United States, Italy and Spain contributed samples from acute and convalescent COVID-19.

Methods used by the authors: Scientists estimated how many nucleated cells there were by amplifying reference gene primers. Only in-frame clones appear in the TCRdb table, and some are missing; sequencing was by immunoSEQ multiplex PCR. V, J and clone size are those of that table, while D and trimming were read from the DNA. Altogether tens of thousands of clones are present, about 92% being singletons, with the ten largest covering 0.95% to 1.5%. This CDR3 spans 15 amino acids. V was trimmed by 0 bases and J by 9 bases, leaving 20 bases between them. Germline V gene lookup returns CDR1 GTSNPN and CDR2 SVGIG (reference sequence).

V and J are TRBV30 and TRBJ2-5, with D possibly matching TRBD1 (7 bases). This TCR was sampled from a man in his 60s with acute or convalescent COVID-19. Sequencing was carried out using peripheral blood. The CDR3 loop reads CAWSVGQGGGRAQYF. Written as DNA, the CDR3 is TGTGCCTGGAGTGTAGGGCAGGGGGGCGGTAGGGCCCAGTACTTC.